The clone carrying this TCR beta chain was counted many times. V was trimmed by 4 bases and J by 3 bases, leaving 13 bases between them. This CDR3 comprises 13 residues. Germline V gene lookup returns CDR1 SQVTM and CDR2 ANQGSEA. TCRdb itself ran the RT-PCR reads through MiXCR, one entry per CDR3 protein. This sample carries tens of thousands of distinct CDR3 sequences, approximately 5% of them seen once, and the ten largest clones take 2.6%. These data belong to a study of patients and donors after allogeneic stem cell transplantation. The sample was blood, either unsorted or a sorted T cell fraction (not recorded which). V is TRBV29-1 and J is TRBJ2-7; D might be TRBD1 (5 bases). This clonotype was obtained from a human donor who was either an allogeneic HSCT recipient or a stem cell or donor lymphocyte infusion donor (not recorded which). It is not recorded whose cells these are; they may come from a transplant donor. CDR3 loop: CSVGQGIFYEQYF. DNA for the CDR3: TGCAGCGTTGGGCAGGGTATATTCTACGAGCAGTACTTC.